This T cell receptor (beta chain) is from a study of T cells in Graves' hyperthyroidism and ophthalmopathy. Study details: Any treatment followed the collection of peripheral blood at initial diagnosis.

Points from the study as a whole: Model predictions of ophthalmopathy came a median approximately seven months before onset.

This clonotype was picked up a small number of times. Antigen specificity is unknown. The V segment lost 4 bases and the J segment 8 bases; nucleotides outside the gene matches: 13. The CDR3 spans 16 residues. Germline CDR1 is SEHNR and CDR2 is FQNEAQ (reference sequence). Amplification of TCR beta CDR3 regions was performed using RNA transcripts as template. The HTBI primer set was used in a first-round RT-PCR of the TCR CDR3. TCRdb used MiXCR to reprocess the multiplex PCR reads, holding one entry per CDR3 protein. The data contain 200,000 to 250,000 distinct CDR3 sequences, about a sixth of them singletons.

The chain is built from TRBV7-9 and TRBJ2-1; 8 nucleotides match TRBD2. This clonotype was obtained from a woman in her 50s with Graves' hyperthyroidism. Source material: blood. This chain's CDR3 is CASSSSGTSKLDEQFF. The CDR3 bases are TGTGCCAGCAGCTCGTCCGGGACTAGTAAATTGGATGAGCAGTTCTTC.